The 10 T cell receptor beta chains presented below share a single source sample, sequenced in a study of blood T cell repertoires in COVID-19 (TCRdb year 2020). Receptors were amplified or captured by the immunoSEQ multiplex PCR assay. In its TCRdb copy, this immuneACCESS table keeps in-frame sequences only and misses some clones. Where compared with another copy, unresolved V genes explain less than half of these, and the others have no known cause. In this sample the table shows under 120,000 clones, around 89% of which occur a single time. The top ten hold about 32% of the sample. Source material: peripheral blood. These receptors came from an elderly woman with acute or convalescent COVID-19.

The V call is TRBV4-1, the J call TRBJ2-7; the match to TRBD2 covers 9 bases. The trim removed 1 base at V and 2 bases at J, leaving 3 bases unmatched. The CDR3 is 15 amino acids. From germline, CDR1 is MGHRA and CDR2 YSYEKL. CDR3 residues: CASSQAGGGAYEQYF. In nucleotides, the CDR3 is TGCGCCAGCAGCCAAGCAGGCGGGGGGGCCTACGAGCAGTACTTC.

V usage is TRBV2 and J usage is TRBJ2-1; D is possibly TRBD2 (5 bases). The V and J ends lost 6 bases and 9 bases respectively, with 12 bases between them. CDR1 is SNHLY, CDR2 FYNNEI, per germline. The CDR3 loop spans 12 amino acids. The CDR3 region is CASRGQGSEQFF. Here the CDR3 DNA reads TGTGCCAGCAGAGGCCAAGGGAGTGAGCAGTTCTTC.

The V and J genes are TRBV2 and TRBJ2-5; 13 bases fit TRBD2. The CDR3 length is 18 residues. Per germline, CDR1 SNHLY and CDR2 FYNNEI. Germline trimming cut 4 bases from V and 7 bases from J; bases unmatched to any gene: 15. CDR3 loop: CASSGDTSGGARVGTQYF. CDR3 nucleotide sequence: TGTGCCAGCAGTGGGGACACTAGCGGGGGGGCCAGGGTCGGGACCCAGTACTTC.

This chain links TRBV28 with TRBJ1-5, with D unclear. The CDR3 runs 16 residues. Trimming took 2 bases from V and 4 from J, leaving 15 bases between them. In germline, CDR1 is MDHEN, CDR2 SYDVKM. The CDR3 sequence is CASSLPLTGTNQPQHF. The CDR3 DNA reads TGTGCCAGCAGTTTACCCCTCACGGGAACGAATCAGCCCCAGCATTTT.

The chain is built from TRBV3-1 (or the pseudogene TRBV3-2) and TRBJ2-1; TRBD2 agrees at 12 bases. V shed 3 bases, J shed 10 bases, and the junction held 7 bases outside the gene matches. CDR1 is LGHDT, CDR2 YNNKEL, per germline (reference sequence). This CDR3 has 15 amino acids. The CDR3 DNA reads as TGTGCCAGCAGCCACCCAAGGACTAGCGGGGAGGAGCAGTTCTTC. Translated: CASSHPRTSGEEQFF.

The V and J genes are TRBV7-8 and TRBJ1-1, with D possibly being TRBD1 (6 bases). The V and J ends lost 3 bases and 4 bases respectively, with 15 bases between them. There are 15 residues in the CDR3. Germline V gene data show CDR1 as SGHVS and CDR2 as FQNEAQ. CDR3 in DNA: TGTGCCAGCAGCTTGAATGACAGGTGGGGCACTGAAGCTTTCTTT. This gives the protein CASSLNDRWGTEAFF.

The gene calls are TRBV2 and TRBJ2-5; D perhaps matches TRBD2 (6 bases). V lost 6 bases to trimming and J lost 5 bases, with 19 bases between them. The germline gives CDR1 SNHLY, CDR2 FYNNEI. The CDR3 runs 15 residues. The CDR3: CASRRLVIPSETQYF. The CDR3 nucleotides are TGTGCCAGCAGAAGACTAGTTATTCCTTCGGAGACCCAGTACTTC.

The chain combines TRBV5-1 with TRBJ2-5; 9 nucleotides align to TRBD1. V gave up 4 bases and J gave up 4 bases; unmatched junction bases: 8. There are 15 residues in the CDR3. Per the germline V gene, CDR1 is SGHRS and CDR2 is YFSETQ. CDR3 residues: CASSGGQGFGETQYF. The CDR3, as DNA: TGCGCCAGCAGCGGAGGACAGGGGTTCGGAGAGACCCAGTACTTC.

The CDR3 loop is CASRGQGAPGELFF. CDR3 nucleotides: TGTGCCAGTCGGGGACAGGGGGCCCCCGGGGAGCTGTTTTTT. The chain carries TRBV19 and TRBJ2-2, with 12 bases matching TRBD1. There are 14 residues in the CDR3. From germline, CDR1 is LNHDA and CDR2 SQIVND (reference sequence). J was trimmed by 6 bases and V by 8 bases; bases with no gene match: 4.

This clone was found once. The CDR3 is CASSLAGGTDTQYF. The CDR3 bases are TGTGCCAGCAGCTTGGCAGGGGGCACAGATACGCAGTATTTT. V and J are TRBV5-8 and TRBJ2-3; D perhaps matches TRBD1 (6 bases). Germline-derived CDR1 and CDR2 are SGHTS and YDEGEE. This CDR3 has 14 amino acids. With 0 bases removed from V and 1 base from J, the gap between germline ends came to 6 bases.